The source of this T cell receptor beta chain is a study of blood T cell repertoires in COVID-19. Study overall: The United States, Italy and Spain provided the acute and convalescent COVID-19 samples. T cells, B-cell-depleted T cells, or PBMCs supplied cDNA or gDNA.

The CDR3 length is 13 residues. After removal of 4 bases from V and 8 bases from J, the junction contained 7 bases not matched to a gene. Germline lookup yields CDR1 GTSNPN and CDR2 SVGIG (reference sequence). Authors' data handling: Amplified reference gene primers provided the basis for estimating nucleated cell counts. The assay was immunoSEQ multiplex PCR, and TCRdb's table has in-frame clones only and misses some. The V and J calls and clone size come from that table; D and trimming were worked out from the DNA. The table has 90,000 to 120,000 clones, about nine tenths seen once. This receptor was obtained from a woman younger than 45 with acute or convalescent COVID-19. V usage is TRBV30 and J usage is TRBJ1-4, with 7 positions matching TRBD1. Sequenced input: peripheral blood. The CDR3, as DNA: TGTGCCTGGACCAGGGGGAGAGAGGAAAAACTGTTTTTT. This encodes CAWTRGREEKLFF.